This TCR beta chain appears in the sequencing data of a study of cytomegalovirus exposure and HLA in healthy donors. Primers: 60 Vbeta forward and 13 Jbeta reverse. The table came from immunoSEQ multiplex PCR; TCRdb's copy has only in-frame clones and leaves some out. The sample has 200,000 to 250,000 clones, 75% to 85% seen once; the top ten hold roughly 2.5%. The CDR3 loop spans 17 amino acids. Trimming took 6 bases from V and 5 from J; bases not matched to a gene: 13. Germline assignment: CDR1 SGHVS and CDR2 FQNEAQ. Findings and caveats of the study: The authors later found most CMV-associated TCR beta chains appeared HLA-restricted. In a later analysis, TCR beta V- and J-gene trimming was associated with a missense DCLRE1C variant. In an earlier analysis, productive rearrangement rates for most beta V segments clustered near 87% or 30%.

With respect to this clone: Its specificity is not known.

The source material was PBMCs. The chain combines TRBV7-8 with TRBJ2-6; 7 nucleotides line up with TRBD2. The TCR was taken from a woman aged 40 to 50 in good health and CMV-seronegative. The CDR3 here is CASRQTGGGTRANVLTF. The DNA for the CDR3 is TGTGCCAGCAGGCAAACCGGCGGGGGAACTCGGGCCAACGTCCTGACTTTC.